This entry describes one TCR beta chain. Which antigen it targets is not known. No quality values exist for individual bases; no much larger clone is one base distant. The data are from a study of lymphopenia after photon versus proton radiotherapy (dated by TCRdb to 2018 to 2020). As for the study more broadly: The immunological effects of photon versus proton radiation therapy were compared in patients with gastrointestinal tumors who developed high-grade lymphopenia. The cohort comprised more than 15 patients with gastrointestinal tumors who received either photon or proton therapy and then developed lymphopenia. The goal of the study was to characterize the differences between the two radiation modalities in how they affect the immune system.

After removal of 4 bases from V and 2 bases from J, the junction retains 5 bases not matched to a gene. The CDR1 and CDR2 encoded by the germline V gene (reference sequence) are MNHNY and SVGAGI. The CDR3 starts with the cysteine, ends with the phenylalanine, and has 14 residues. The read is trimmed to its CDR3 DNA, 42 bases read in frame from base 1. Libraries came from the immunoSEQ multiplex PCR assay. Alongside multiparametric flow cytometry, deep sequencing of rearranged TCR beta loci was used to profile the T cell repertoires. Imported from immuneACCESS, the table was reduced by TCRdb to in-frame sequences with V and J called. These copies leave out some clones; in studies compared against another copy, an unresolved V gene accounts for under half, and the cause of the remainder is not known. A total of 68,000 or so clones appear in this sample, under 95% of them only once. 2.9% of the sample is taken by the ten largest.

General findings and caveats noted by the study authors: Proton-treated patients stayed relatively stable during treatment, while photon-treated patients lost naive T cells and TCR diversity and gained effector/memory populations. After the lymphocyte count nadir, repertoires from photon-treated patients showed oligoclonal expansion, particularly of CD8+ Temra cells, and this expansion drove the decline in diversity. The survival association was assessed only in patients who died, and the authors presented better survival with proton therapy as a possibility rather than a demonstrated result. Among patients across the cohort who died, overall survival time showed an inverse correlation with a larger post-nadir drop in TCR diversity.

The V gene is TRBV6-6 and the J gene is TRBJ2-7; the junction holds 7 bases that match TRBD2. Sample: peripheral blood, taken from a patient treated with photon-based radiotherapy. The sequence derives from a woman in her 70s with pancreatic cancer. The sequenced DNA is TGTGCCAGCAGTTTAAAGCGGGGAACCTACGAGCAGTACTTC. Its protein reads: CASSLKRGTYEQYF.